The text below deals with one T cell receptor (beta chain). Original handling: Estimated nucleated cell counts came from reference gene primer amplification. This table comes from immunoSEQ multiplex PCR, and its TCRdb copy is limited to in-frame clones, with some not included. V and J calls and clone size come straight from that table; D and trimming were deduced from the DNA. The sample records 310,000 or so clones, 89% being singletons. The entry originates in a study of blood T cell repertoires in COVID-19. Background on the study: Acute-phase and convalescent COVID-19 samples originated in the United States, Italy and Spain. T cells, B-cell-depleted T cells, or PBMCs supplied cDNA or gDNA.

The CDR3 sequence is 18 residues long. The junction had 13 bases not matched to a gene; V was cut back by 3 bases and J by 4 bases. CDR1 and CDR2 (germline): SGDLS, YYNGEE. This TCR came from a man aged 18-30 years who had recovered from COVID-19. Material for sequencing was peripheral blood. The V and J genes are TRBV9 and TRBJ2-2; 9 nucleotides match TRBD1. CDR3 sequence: CASSARQGGFMSTGELFF. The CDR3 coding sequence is TGTGCCAGCAGCGCCCGACAGGGGGGGTTTATGAGCACCGGGGAGCTGTTTTTT.